The 12 T cell receptor beta chains reported below all come from one sample, sequenced in a study of blood T cell repertoires in COVID-19. TCRdb keeps only in-frame clones here, not all; method: immunoSEQ multiplex PCR. This sample has approximately 180,000 clones; roughly 85% occur once, and the top ten carry roughly 11%. The specimen was peripheral blood. These receptors were collected from a human donor with active or convalescent COVID-19. The donor label of this sample is uncertain.

This clone was detected once. The genes are TRBV12-5 and TRBJ2-3, with TRBD2 matching 10 bases. This CDR3 is 18 amino acids long. The germline V gene has CDR1 LGHNT and CDR2 FRNRAP. V was clipped by 0 bases and J by 2 bases; unmatched bases: 8. The CDR3 here is CASGLVTLAGPPTDTQYF. CDR3 DNA: TGTGCTAGTGGTTTGGTCACACTAGCGGGACCCCCCACAGATACGCAGTATTTT.

J is TRBJ1-1 and V is TRBV3-1 (or the pseudogene TRBV3-2); D is uncertain. Trimming took off 0 bases at V and 12 bases at J, with 17 bases between the two ends. The CDR3 sequence is 14 residues long. Germline V gene sequence: CDR1 LGHDT, CDR2 YNNKEL (reference sequence). The CDR3 region is CASSQDRGTKGSFF. CDR3 bases: TGTGCCAGCAGCCAAGATCGGGGTACGAAAGGCTCTTTCTTT.

This rearrangement joins TRBV19 to TRBJ2-7; 8 nucleotides match TRBD2. The trim removed 6 bases at V and 9 bases at J, leaving 10 bases unmatched. The V gene's germline CDR1 is LNHDA and CDR2 SQIVND (reference sequence). The CDR3 loop spans 13 amino acids. The CDR3 is CASSTSGAVGQYF. The DNA for the CDR3 is TGTGCCAGTAGCACTAGCGGAGCGGTGGGGCAGTACTTC.

The chain uses TRBV3-1 (or the pseudogene TRBV3-2) and TRBJ1-1; 7 positions agree with TRBD1. Trimming at V came to 4 bases and at J to 4 bases, leaving 6 bases not matched to a gene. There are 14 residues in the CDR3. CDR1 is LGHDT, CDR2 YNNKEL, per germline (reference sequence). As DNA, the CDR3 is TGTGCCAGCAGCCTAGGGGGCGCGGGCACTGAAGCTTTCTTT. This encodes CASSLGGAGTEAFF.

The chain is built from TRBV7-2 and TRBJ1-2, with TRBD1 matching over 11 bases. The CDR3 runs to 16 residues. Germline values: CDR1 SGHTA, CDR2 FQGNSA. J was trimmed by 4 bases and V by 1 base; bases with no gene match: 5. The CDR3 protein is CASSLVGDRGTYGYTF. The CDR3 DNA is TGTGCCAGCAGCTTAGTGGGGGACAGGGGGACCTATGGCTACACCTTC.

The rearrangement links TRBV5-5 to TRBJ2-7; tentatively, D is TRBD2 (5 bases). The germline V gene encodes CDR1 SGHKS and CDR2 YYEKEE (reference sequence). V lost 2 bases, J lost 6 bases, and 9 bases lay in between. CDR3 length: 12 amino acids. DNA for the CDR3: TGTGCCAGCAGCTTCGGGGTCATCGAGCAGTACTTC. It encodes CASSFGVIEQYF.

The chain couples TRBV14 to TRBJ2-3; TRBD2 agrees at 10 bases. V gave up 0 bases and J gave up 5 bases; unmatched junction bases: 2. Germline CDR1 is SGHDN and CDR2 is FVKESK. The CDR3 totals 15 residues. The CDR3 bases are TGTGCCAGCAGCCAAGACGCTAGCGGGAGAGATACGCAGTATTTT. This sequence encodes CASSQDASGRDTQYF.

This sequence joins TRBV9 and TRBJ1-1; TRBD1 agrees at 9 bases. CDR1 and CDR2 from the germline V gene are SGDLS and YYNGEE. V shed 3 bases and J 5 bases; nucleotides not matched to a gene: 11. The CDR3 runs to 16 residues. The CDR3 bases are TGTGCCAGCAGCGCGACCTTCAACAGGGGGCGTACTGAAGCTTTCTTT. Protein: CASSATFNRGRTEAFF.

This chain connects TRBV5-1 to TRBJ1-1; weak D call: TRBD1 (6 bases). V lost 2 bases and J lost 6, with 20 bases in between. The germline CDR1 and CDR2 sequences are SGHRS and YFSETQ. The CDR3 length is 16 residues. The CDR3 DNA reads TGCGCCAGCAGCTTCAGGATGGGCAGGGGATCCCCTGAAGCTTTCTTT. The encoded protein is CASSFRMGRGSPEAFF.

This sequence joins TRBV2 and TRBJ1-2, with 7 bases identical to TRBD1. The V and J ends lost 7 bases and 7 bases, in that order; junction bases with no gene match: 6. Germline V gives CDR1 SNHLY, CDR2 FYNNEI. This CDR3 contains 12 residues. The CDR3 nucleotides are TGTGCCAGCAACGAGGGGGCTCGTGGCTACACCTTC. Protein product: CASNEGARGYTF. The entire variable domain, with the rest obtained from reference TRBV2 and TRBJ1-2, is as follows: EPEVTQTPSHQVTQMGQEVILRCVPISNHLYFYWYRQILGQKVEFLVSFYNNEISEKSEIFDDQFSVERPDGSNFTLKIRSTKLEDSAMYFCASNEGARGYTFGSGTRLTVV.

The V gene is TRBV5-1, the J gene TRBJ2-2, with D possibly TRBD2 on 5 matching bases. The CDR3 has 12 residues. Trimming stripped 1 base from V and 13 bases from J, with 11 bases between. The germline V gene has CDR1 SGHRS and CDR2 YFSETQ. The CDR3 region has the DNA TGCGCCAGCAGCTTGTTCCGAGGAGGGCTGTTTTTT. It yields the protein CASSLFRGGLFF.

The V call is TRBV5-1, the J call TRBJ1-2, with D perhaps TRBD1 (5 bases). In germline, CDR1 is SGHRS, CDR2 YFSETQ. This CDR3 region has 15 residues. V lost 4 bases and J 3 bases, leaving 16 bases between the germline ends. The CDR3 sequence is CASSLDRRVDYGYTF. CDR3 nucleotides: TGCGCCAGCAGCCTAGATCGCAGGGTAGACTATGGCTACACCTTC.